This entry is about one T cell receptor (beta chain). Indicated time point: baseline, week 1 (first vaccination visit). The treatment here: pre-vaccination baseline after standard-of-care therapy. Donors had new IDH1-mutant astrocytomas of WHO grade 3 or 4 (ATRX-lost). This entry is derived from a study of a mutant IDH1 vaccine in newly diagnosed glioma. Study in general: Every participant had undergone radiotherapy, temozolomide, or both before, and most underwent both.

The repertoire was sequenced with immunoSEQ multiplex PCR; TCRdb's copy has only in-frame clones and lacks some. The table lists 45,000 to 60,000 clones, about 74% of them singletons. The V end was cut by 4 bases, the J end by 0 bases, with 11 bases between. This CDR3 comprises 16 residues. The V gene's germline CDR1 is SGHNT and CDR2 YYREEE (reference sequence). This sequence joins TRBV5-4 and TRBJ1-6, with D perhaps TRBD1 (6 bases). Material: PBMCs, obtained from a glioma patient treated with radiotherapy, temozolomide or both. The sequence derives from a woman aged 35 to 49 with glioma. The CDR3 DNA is TGTGCCAGCAGCCTCACAGGGAGCTCCTATAATTCACCCCTCCACTTT. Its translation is CASSLTGSSYNSPLHF. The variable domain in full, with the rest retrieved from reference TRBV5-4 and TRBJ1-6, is ETGVTQSPTHLIKTRGQQVTLRCSSQSGHNTVSWYQQALGQGPQFIFQYYREEENGRGNFPPRFSGLQFPNYSSELNVNALELDDSALYLCASSLTGSSYNSPLHFGNGTRLTVT.